This T cell receptor beta chain appears in the sequencing data of a study of shared clonotypes between healthy human individuals. In regard to this clone: Its target is not known.

Study findings and constraints: The donor pool, a small one, limited the genetic and exposure-history diversity represented. Clonotypes not shared had lower generation probabilities than those common to all four donors. Shared across a few donors were about 4.8% of the naive CD4 clonotypes.

The protocol was immunoSEQ multiplex PCR, while the TCRdb copy is restricted to in-frame clones and leaves out a portion. The sample records a few million clones, 93% being singletons. Everyone who donated was a Caucasian adult who lived in Nashville, Tennessee. Sequencing was performed on naive CD4+ T cells from PBMCs. The subset denotes: CD45RA+ positively selected. This TCR came from a man younger than 35 in good health. Some clones in this sample may be carry-over from other donors' samples.

CDR3: CASSFSGLGNTEAFF. The CDR3 DNA reads TGTGCCAGCAGCTTTTCGGGTTTGGGGAACACTGAAGCTTTCTTT. V usage is TRBV7-2 and J usage is TRBJ1-1; unclear D gene. Between the trimmed V and J ends, which lost 3 bases and 1 base, there was a span of 12 bases. CDR1 is SGHTA and CDR2 is FQGNSA in the germline V gene. The CDR3 has 15 amino acids. Looking up the rest from reference TRBV7-2 and TRBJ1-1 gives the full variable domain: GAGVSQSPSNKVTEKGKDVELRCDPISGHTALYWYRQSLGQGLEFLIYFQGNSAPDKSGLPSDRFSAERTGGSVSTLTIQRTQQEDSAVYLCASSFSGLGNTEAFFGQGTRLTVV.